The clone carrying this TCR beta chain was seen a single time. Its antigen is as yet unknown. The CDR3 consists of 15 residues. Deletions cut 4 bases from V and 2 bases from J, with 14 bases between. Germline values: CDR1 SGHRS, CDR2 YFSETQ. This sample was included in a study of B cell selection in AIRE deficiency. Study observations and caveats: In TCRBV usage, CDR3 length and diversity, patient Tconv and Treg cells matched healthy donors. Shared Treg sequences were biased toward short CDR3s with few non-templated nucleotide insertions. Of fewer than 4,000 shared Treg TCRbeta sequences, 30% to 40% were healthy-donor-only and over 8% patient-only.

CD4+CD127+ cells were sorted as the conventional CD4 T cells. Under the authors' procedure: Conventional T cell pools: approximately 99,000 distinct patient, about 150,000 donor TCRbeta sequences. TCRdb's table, derived via immunoSEQ multiplex PCR, lists solely in-frame clones and lacks some. V and J calls and clone size are as listed in that table; D and trimming were resolved from the DNA. The sample shows some 19,000 clones, around 97% of them seen only once. Specimen: conventional CD4+ T cells sorted from PBMCs. V and J are TRBV5-1 and TRBJ2-3; weak D call: TRBD1 (6 bases). The sequence came from a human donor with AIRE deficiency. CDR3 sequence (DNA): TGCGCCAGCAGCCGGACAGACCTATACACAGATACGCAGTATTTT. Translating gives CASSRTDLYTDTQYF.